The clone carrying this T cell receptor beta chain has ten or more counts. These data belong to a study of T cells in Graves' hyperthyroidism and ophthalmopathy. On the basis of clinical symptoms, serum thyroxine and TRAb, thyroid ultrasound and orbital computed tomography, diagnoses were made. The CDR3 runs 13 residues. The V gene's germline CDR1 is SGHTA and CDR2 FQGTGA. V lost 0 bases and J lost 13, with 10 bases in between. Amplified TCR beta CDR3 regions came from RNA transcripts. HTBI primers were used for first-round RT-PCR of the TCR CDR3. TCRdb passed the multiplex PCR reads through MiXCR, listing each CDR3 protein once. The sample includes about 840,000 distinct CDR3 sequences, 35% to 40% of them seen just once.

The rearrangement joins TRBV7-3 to TRBJ1-6, with D possibly being TRBD1 (5 bases). The sequenced sample was blood. The clonotype comes from a young man with Graves' hyperthyroidism. Here the CDR3 DNA reads TGTGCCAGCAGCTTAACTCCAGGGTCGCCCCTCCACTTT. Translation: CASSLTPGSPLHF. Full variable domain (rest looked up from reference TRBV7-3 and TRBJ1-6): GAGVSQTPSNKVTEKGKYVELRCDPISGHTALYWYRQSLGQGPEFLIYFQGTGAADDSGLPNDRFFAVRPEGSVSTLKIQRTERGDSAVYLCASSLTPGSPLHFGNGTRLTVT.